One and the same sample provided the 8 T cell receptor beta chains below, sequenced in a study of T cells expressing NK-cell markers. TCRdb reprocessed the 5' RACE reads and reports one entry per CDR3 protein, with no DNA. The record lists 350,000 to 400,000 distinct CDR3 sequences, of which the ten most abundant hold around 11%. Source material: blood T cells: a sorted CD56 or NKG2C T cell subset, CD4+ or CD8+ T cells, or bulk PBMC T cells (not recorded which). The receptors were gathered from a woman in her forties or fifties in good health.

V usage is TRBV12-3 or TRBV12-4 and J usage is TRBJ2-1; TCRdb lists TRBD2, though no DNA is available to test this call. The CDR3 runs 20 residues. CDR3: CASSPLGEAGGSSRDNEQFF.

The chain carries TRBV28 and TRBJ2-5; TCRdb returns TRBD2, unconfirmable since there is no DNA. This CDR3 is 14 amino acids long. CDR1 and CDR2 from the germline V gene are MDHEN and SYDVKM. CDR3 region: CASSRSGRSKTQYF.

CDR3 loop: CATTNLFQRALQYF. This chain connects TRBV24-1 to TRBJ2-5. Germline CDR1 reads KGHDR; CDR2 reads SFDVKD. This CDR3 contains 14 residues.

The chain joins TRBV20-1 to TRBJ2-1. This CDR3 comprises 14 residues. The germline V gene encodes CDR1 DFQATT and CDR2 SNEGSKA (reference sequence). The CDR3 here is CSADDRGSYNEQFF.

The V call is TRBV12-3 or TRBV12-4, the J call TRBJ1-1. The CDR3 loop spans 14 amino acids. CDR3: CASRPFLINTEAFF.

The rearrangement joins TRBV29-1 to TRBJ1-1; the TCRdb D gene call, TRBD1, has no DNA to confirm it. This CDR3 region has 14 residues. Germline assignment: CDR1 SQVTM and CDR2 ANQGSEA. The CDR3 sequence is CSVVSAQGGSEAFF. The full variable domain, in which reference TRBV29-1 and TRBJ1-1 provide the parts outside the CDR3, is SAVISQKPSRDICQRGTSLTIQCQVDSQVTMMFWYRQQPGQSLTLIATANQGSEATYESGFVIDKFPISRPNLTFSTLTVSNMSPEDSSIYLCSVVSAQGGSEAFFGQGTRLTVV.

The V call is TRBV27, the J call TRBJ1-1; TCRdb calls TRBD1, which cannot be checked without DNA. CDR1 MNHEY and CDR2 SMNVEV come from the germline V gene (reference sequence). This CDR3 is 13 amino acids long. CDR3 region: CASKTGGNTEAFF.

V and J are TRBV29-1 and TRBJ2-6; TCRdb proposes TRBD2, but this gene call is untestable without DNA. Germline V gives CDR1 SQVTM, CDR2 ANQGSEA. This CDR3 contains 16 residues. The CDR3 reads CSVEDGRGAGANVLTF.